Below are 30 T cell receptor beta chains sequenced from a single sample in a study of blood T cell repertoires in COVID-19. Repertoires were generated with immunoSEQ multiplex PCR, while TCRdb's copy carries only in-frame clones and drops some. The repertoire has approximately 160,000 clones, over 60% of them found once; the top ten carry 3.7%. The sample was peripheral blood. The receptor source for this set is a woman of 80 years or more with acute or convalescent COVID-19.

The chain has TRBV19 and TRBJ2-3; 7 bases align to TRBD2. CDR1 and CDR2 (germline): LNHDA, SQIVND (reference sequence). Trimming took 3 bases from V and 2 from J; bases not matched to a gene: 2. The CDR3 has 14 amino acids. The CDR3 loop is CASSIGGNTDTQYF. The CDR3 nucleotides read TGTGCCAGTAGTATCGGGGGGAACACAGATACGCAGTATTTT.

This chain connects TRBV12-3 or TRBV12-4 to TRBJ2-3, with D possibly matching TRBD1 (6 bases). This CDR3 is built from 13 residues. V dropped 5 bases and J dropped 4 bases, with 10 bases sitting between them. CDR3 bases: TGTGCCAGCAGTGTACAGGGCTCAGATACGCAGTATTTT. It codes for CASSVQGSDTQYF.

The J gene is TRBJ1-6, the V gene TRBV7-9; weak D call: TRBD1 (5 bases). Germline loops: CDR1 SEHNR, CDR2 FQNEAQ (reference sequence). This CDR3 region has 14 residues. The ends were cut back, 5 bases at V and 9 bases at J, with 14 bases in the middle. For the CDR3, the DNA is TGTGCCAGCAGCGGGGGGGTAGTAATTTCACCCCTCCACTTT. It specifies CASSGGVVISPLHF.

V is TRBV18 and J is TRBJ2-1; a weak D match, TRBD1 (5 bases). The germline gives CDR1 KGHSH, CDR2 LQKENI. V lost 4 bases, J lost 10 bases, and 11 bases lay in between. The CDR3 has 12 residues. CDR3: CASSRFSGEQFF. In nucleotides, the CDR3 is TGTGCCAGCTCACGCTTTTCAGGGGAGCAGTTCTTC.

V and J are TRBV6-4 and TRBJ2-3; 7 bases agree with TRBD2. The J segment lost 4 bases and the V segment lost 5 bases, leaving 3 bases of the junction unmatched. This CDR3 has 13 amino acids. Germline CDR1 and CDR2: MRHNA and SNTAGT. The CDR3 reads CASSYGGSDTQYF. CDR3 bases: TGTGCCAGCAGTTACGGGGGGTCAGATACGCAGTATTTT.

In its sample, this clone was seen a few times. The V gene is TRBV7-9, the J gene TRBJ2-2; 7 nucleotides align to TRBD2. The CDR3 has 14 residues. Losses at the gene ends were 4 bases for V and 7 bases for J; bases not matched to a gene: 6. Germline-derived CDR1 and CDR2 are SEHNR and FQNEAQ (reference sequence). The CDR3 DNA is TGTGCCAGCAGCTCGGAGCGGGAAGGCGGGGAGCTGTTTTTT. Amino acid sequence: CASSSEREGGELFF.

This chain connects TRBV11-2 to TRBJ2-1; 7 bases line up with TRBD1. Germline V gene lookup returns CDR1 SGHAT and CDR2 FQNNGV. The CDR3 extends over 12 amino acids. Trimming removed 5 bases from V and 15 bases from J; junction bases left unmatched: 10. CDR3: CASSASTGTVFF. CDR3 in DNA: TGTGCCAGCAGCGCCTCGACAGGGACGGTGTTCTTC.

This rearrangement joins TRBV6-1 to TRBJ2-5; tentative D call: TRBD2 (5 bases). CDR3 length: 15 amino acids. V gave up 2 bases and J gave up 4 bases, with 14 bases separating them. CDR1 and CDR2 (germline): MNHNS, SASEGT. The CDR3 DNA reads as TGTGCCAGCAGTGAAAGTTTAGGACGGGGAGAGACCCAGTACTTC. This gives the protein CASSESLGRGETQYF.

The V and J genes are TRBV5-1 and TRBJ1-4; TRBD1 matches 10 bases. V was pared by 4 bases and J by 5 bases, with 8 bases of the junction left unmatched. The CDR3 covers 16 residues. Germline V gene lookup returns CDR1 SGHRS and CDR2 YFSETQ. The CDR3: CASSQGTGESNEKLFF. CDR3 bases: TGCGCCAGCAGCCAAGGGACAGGGGAAAGCAATGAAAAACTGTTTTTT.

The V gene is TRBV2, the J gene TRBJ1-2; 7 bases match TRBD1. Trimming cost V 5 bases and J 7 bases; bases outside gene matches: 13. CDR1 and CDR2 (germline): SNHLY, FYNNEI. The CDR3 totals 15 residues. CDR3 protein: CASSLQYRDSTGYTF. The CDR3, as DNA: TGTGCCAGCAGTCTCCAATATCGGGACAGCACTGGCTACACCTTC.

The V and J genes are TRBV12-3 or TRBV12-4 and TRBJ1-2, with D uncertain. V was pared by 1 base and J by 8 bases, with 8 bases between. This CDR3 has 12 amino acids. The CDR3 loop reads CASSLVLGGYTF. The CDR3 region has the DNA TGTGCCAGCAGTTTAGTCCTGGGCGGCTACACCTTC.

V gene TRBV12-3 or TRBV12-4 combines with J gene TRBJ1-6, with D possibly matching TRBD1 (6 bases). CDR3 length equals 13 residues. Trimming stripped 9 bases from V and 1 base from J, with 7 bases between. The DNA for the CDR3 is TGTGCCAGTCAGGGGTCCTATAATTCACCCCTCCACTTT. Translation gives CASQGSYNSPLHF.

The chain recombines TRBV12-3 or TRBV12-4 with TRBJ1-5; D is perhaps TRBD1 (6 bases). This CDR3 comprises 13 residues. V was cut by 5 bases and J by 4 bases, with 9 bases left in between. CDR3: CASSRQVNQPQHF. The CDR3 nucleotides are TGTGCCAGCAGTCGACAGGTAAATCAGCCCCAGCATTTT.

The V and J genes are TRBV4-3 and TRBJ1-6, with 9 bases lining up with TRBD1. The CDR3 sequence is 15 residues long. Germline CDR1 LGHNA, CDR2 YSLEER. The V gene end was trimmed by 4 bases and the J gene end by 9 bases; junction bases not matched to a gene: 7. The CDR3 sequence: CASSPRDRAGSPLHF. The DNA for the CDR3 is TGCGCCAGCAGCCCCCGGGACAGGGCCGGTTCACCCCTCCACTTT.

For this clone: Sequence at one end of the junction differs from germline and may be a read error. This chain's CDR3 is CASSPQDSLRLSF. The DNA of the CDR3 is TGTGCCAGCAGCCCTCAGGACAGCCTCCGCTTATCCTTC. V and J are TRBV7-3 and TRBJ1-2; possibly TRBD1 for D (6 bases). The germline V gene has CDR1 SGHTA and CDR2 FQGTGA. CDR3 size: 13 residues.

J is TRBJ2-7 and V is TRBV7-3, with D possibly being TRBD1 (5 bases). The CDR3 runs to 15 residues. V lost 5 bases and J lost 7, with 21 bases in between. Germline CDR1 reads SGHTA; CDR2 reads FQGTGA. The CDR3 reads CASSPGGGAQGEQYF. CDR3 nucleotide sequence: TGTGCCAGCAGCCCGGGCGGTGGGGCCCAAGGAGAGCAGTACTTC.

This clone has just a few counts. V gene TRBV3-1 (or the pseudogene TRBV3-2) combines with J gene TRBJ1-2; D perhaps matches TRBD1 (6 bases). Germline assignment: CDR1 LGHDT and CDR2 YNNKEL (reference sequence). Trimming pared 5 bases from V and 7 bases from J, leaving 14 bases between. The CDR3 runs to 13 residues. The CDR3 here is CASSSGGRGGYTF. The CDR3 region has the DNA TGTGCCAGCAGCTCAGGAGGCAGGGGTGGCTACACCTTC.

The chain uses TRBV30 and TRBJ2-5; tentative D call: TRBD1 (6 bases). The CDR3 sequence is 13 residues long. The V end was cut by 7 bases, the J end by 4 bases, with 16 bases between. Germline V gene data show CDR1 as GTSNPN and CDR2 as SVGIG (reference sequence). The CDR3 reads CASNTGIGETQYF. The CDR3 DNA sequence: TGTGCCTCAAATACAGGGATCGGAGAGACCCAGTACTTC.

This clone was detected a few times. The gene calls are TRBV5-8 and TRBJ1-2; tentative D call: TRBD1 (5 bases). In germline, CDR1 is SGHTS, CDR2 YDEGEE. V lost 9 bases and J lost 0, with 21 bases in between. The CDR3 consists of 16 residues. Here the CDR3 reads CATRFFGGSSNYGYTF. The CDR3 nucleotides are TGTGCCACTCGATTTTTTGGGGGGTCCTCTAACTATGGCTACACCTTC.

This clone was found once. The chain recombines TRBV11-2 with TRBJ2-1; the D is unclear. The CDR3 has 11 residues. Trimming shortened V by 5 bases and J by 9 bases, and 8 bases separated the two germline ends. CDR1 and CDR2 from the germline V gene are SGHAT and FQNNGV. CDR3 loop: CASSGTPEQFF. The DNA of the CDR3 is TGTGCCAGCAGCGGCACCCCTGAGCAGTTCTTC. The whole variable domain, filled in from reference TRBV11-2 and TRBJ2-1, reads EAGVAQSPRYKIIEKRQSVAFWCNPISGHATLYWYQQILGQGPKLLIQFQNNGVVDDSQLPKDRFSAERLKGVDSTLKIQPAKLEDSAVYLCASSGTPEQFFGPGTRLTVL.

Here the CDR3 DNA reads TGTGCCAGTAGGACTGGCCAGCTCAATCAGCCCCAGCATTTT. This encodes CASRTGQLNQPQHF. This chain connects TRBV19 to TRBJ1-5; no definite D call. Germline lookup yields CDR1 LNHDA and CDR2 SQIVND (reference sequence). The CDR3 spans 14 residues. Trimming took 6 bases from V and 3 from J, leaving 12 bases between them.

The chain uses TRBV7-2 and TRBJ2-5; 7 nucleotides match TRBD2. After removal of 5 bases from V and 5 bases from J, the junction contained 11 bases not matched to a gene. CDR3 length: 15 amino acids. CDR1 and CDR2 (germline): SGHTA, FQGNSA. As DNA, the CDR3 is TGTGCCAGCAGCCAGATCGGCGGGGGTGGGGAGACCCAGTACTTC. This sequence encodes CASSQIGGGGETQYF. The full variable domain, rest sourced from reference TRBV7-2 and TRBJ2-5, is GAGVSQSPSNKVTEKGKDVELRCDPISGHTALYWYRQSLGQGLEFLIYFQGNSAPDKSGLPSDRFSAERTGGSVSTLTIQRTQQEDSAVYLCASSQIGGGGETQYFGPGTRLLVL.

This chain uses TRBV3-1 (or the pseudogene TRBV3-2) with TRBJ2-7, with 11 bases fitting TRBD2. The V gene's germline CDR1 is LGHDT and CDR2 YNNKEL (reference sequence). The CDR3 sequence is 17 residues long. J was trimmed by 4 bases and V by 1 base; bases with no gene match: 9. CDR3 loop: CASSQGLAGPGGYEQYF. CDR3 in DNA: TGTGCCAGCAGCCAAGGACTAGCGGGACCGGGGGGTTACGAGCAGTACTTC.

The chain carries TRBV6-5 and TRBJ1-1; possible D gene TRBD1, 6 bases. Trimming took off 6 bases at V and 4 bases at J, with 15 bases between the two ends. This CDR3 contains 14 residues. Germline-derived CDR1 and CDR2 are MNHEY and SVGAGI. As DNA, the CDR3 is TGTGCCAGCAGAGGACTGGGGGCTGGCACTGAAGCTTTCTTT. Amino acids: CASRGLGAGTEAFF.

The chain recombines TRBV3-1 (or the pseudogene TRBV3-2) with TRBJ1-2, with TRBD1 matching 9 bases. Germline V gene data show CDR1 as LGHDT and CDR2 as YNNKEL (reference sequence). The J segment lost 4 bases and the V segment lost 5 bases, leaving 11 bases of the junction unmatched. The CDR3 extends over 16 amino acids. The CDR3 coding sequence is TGTGCCAGCAGCTGGGCGACAGGGGGTGGCTTCTATGGCTACACCTTC. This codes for CASSWATGGGFYGYTF.

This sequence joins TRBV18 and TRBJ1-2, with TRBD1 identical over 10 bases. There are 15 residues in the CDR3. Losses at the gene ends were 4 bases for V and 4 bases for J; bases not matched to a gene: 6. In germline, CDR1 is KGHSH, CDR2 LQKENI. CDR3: CASSHDDRGPYGYTF. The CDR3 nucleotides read TGTGCCAGCTCACACGACGACAGGGGGCCCTATGGCTACACCTTC. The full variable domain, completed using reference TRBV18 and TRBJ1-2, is NAGVMQNPRHLVRRRGQEARLRCSPMKGHSHVYWYRQLPEEGLKFMVYLQKENIIDESGMPKERFSAEFPKEGPSILRIQQVVRGDSAAYFCASSHDDRGPYGYTFGSGTRLTVV.

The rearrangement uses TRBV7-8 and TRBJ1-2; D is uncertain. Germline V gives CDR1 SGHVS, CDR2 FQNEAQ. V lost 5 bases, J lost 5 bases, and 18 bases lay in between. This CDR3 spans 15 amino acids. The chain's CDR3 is CASSPRTDFGYGYTF. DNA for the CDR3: TGTGCCAGCAGCCCCCGGACTGACTTTGGGTATGGCTACACCTTC.

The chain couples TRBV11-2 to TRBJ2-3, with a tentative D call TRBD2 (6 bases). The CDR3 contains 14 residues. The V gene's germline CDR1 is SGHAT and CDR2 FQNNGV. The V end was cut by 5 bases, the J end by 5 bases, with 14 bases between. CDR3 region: CASSQSGGLDTQYF. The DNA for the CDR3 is TGTGCCAGCAGCCAATCCGGAGGGTTAGATACGCAGTATTTT.

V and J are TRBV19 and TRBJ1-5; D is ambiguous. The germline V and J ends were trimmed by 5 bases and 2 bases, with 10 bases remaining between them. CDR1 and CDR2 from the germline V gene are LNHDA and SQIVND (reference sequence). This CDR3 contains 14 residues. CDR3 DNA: TGTGCCAGTAGTCCGGGATTTGGCAATCAGCCCCAGCATTTT. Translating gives CASSPGFGNQPQHF.

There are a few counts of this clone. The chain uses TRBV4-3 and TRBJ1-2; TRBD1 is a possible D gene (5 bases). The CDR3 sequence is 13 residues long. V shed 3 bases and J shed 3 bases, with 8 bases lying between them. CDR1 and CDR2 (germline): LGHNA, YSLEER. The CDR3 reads CASSQGGDYGYTF. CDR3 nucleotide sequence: TGCGCCAGCAGCCAGGGAGGGGACTATGGCTACACCTTC.